This T cell receptor (beta chain) was found in a study of regulatory T cells in long-lasting Graves disease. At the level of the study: Antithyroid drugs had been taken by newly diagnosed Graves' patients for under 3 months.

Time point: newly diagnosed GD, antithyroid drugs for less than 3 months. Isolated PBMC RNA provided the starting material for the TCR library. Library construction for TCR beta used iRepertoire HTBI primers and Arm-PCR of CDR3 regions. TCRdb reprocessed the multiplex PCR reads with MiXCR, giving one entry per CDR3 protein. The sample carries approximately 360,000 distinct CDR3 sequences, about 10% recorded once. In its sample, this clonotype was seen many times. Germline V CDR1 and CDR2: SGDLS, YYNGEE. This CDR3 is built from 14 residues. The V gene lost 4 bases and the J gene lost 2 bases, with 11 bases spanning the gap. These sequences were also reported in another study, on T cells in Graves' hyperthyroidism and ophthalmopathy. That paper notes: In patients aged 18 to 65, hyperthyroidism was newly diagnosed, with duration under 2 months. A patient was excluded if there was uncontrolled infection, other autoimmune disease, pregnancy or lactation. The TCR CDR3 first-round RT-PCR relied on the HTBI primer set.

Sequenced here: peripheral blood mononuclear cells (PBMCs), sampled at new diagnosis, from a patient treated with antithyroid drugs. The gene calls are TRBV9 and TRBJ2-3; TRBD1 is a possible D gene (6 bases). This receptor was taken from a woman aged 18-30 years with Graves disease. The CDR3 sequence is CASSSNRATDTQYF. The CDR3 DNA reads TGTGCCAGCAGCTCAAACAGGGCCACAGATACGCAGTATTTT.